Below are 21 T cell receptor beta chains sequenced from a single sample in a study of human T cells and chemical hapten exposure. Specified time point: patch test 3, about 24 weeks after DPC sensitization. Treatment in this sample: therapeutic diphenylcyclopropenone sensitization with weekly scalp DPC. TCRdb recomputed calls from the RACE reads with MiXCR, one row per CDR3 protein. The repertoire holds about 190,000 distinct CDR3 sequences, with 24% as singletons. Sequenced here: whole blood, sampled in connection with sensitization to the hapten diphenylcyclopropenone (DPC). The receptors come from a woman aged 40 to 50 with alopecia areata. Some clones in this sample may be carry-over from other donors' samples.

The chain has TRBV28 and TRBJ2-5, with 10 bases that match TRBD2. V was clipped by 4 bases and J by 5 bases; unmatched bases: 7. The germline V gene has CDR1 MDHEN and CDR2 SYDVKM. The CDR3 totals 15 residues. The CDR3 loop is CASSSPSGREETQYF. In DNA form, the CDR3 reads TGTGCCAGCAGTTCACCAAGCGGGAGGGAGGAGACCCAGTACTTC.

The CDR3 spells CASSSFGGARDTQYF. Here the CDR3 DNA reads TGTGCCAGCAGTTCCTTCGGGGGAGCCAGAGATACGCAGTATTTT. V gene TRBV28 combines with J gene TRBJ2-3; the D gene is possibly TRBD2 (6 bases). The CDR3 totals 15 residues. V lost 4 bases to trimming and J lost 5 bases, with 16 bases between them. Germline CDR1 reads MDHEN; CDR2 reads SYDVKM.

This clonotype was detected only a few times. The V and J genes are TRBV5-1 and TRBJ2-3; TRBD2 matches at 10 bases. V dropped 4 bases and J dropped 0; count of bases not matched to a gene: 14. Germline CDR1 and CDR2: SGHRS and YFSETQ. CDR3 length: 19 amino acids. CDR3 sequence reads: CASSPDWTSGSSSTDTQYF. In DNA, the CDR3 is TGCGCCAGCAGCCCGGATTGGACTAGCGGAAGTTCTAGCACAGATACGCAGTATTTT. Full variable domain (outside the CDR3, taken from reference TRBV5-1 and TRBJ2-3): KAGVTQTPRYLIKTRGQQVTLSCSPISGHRSVSWYQQTPGQGLQFLFEYFSETQRNKGNFPGRFSGRQFSNSRSEMNVSTLELGDSALYLCASSPDWTSGSSSTDTQYFGPGTRLTVL.

This clonotype was observed a few times. This chain links TRBV28 with TRBJ2-2, with D possibly called TRBD1 or TRBD2 (6 bases each). The CDR3 totals 15 residues. V dropped 2 bases and J dropped 4 bases, with 11 bases sitting between them. CDR1 is MDHEN and CDR2 is SYDVKM in the germline V gene. The CDR3 sequence is CASSLGGLGTGELFF. The CDR3 DNA follows: TGTGCCAGCAGTTTAGGGGGGCTCGGCACCGGGGAGCTGTTTTTT.

This clonotype has only a few counts. The chain links TRBV9 to TRBJ2-7, with a weak D call TRBD2 (6 bases). V was cut by 0 bases and J by 1 base, with 11 bases left in between. The CDR3 sequence is 15 residues long. Germline CDR1 reads SGDLS; CDR2 reads YYNGEE. The CDR3 DNA sequence: TGTGCCAGCAGCGTAGGGGGACTTCTTTCCTACGAGCAGTACTTC. This sequence encodes CASSVGGLLSYEQYF.

This clonotype has only a few counts. The chain employs TRBV2 and TRBJ1-5, with a possible D match to TRBD1 (5 bases). V lost 1 base and J 6 bases, leaving 7 bases between the germline ends. The CDR3 has 13 amino acids. The germline V gene encodes CDR1 SNHLY and CDR2 FYNNEI. Written as DNA, the CDR3 is TGTGCCAGCAGTGAAGGGGGGGGTCAGCCCCAGCATTTT. This encodes CASSEGGGQPQHF.

The chain recombines TRBV5-6 with TRBJ2-1, with D tentatively TRBD1 (5 bases). Germline CDR1 is SGHDT and CDR2 is YYEEEE. The CDR3 is 13 amino acids. Deletions cut 0 bases from V and 5 bases from J, with 6 bases between. The CDR3 sequence is CASSLETDNEQFF. Written as DNA, the CDR3 is TGTGCCAGCAGCTTGGAGACAGACAATGAGCAGTTCTTC.

This clonotype was counted only a few times. This chain joins TRBV28 and TRBJ2-1; TRBD2 is a possible D gene (6 bases). The CDR3 extends over 15 amino acids. CDR1 is MDHEN and CDR2 is SYDVKM in the germline V gene. With 6 bases removed from V and 7 bases from J, the gap between germline ends came to 19 bases. This CDR3 reads CASRPVYPSGNEQFF. The DNA of the CDR3 is TGTGCCAGCAGACCGGTGTACCCGAGCGGGAATGAGCAGTTCTTC.

This clonotype was counted only a few times. V is TRBV7-2 and J is TRBJ1-6; D gene unclear. This CDR3 is 12 amino acids long. The germline V gene has CDR1 SGHTA and CDR2 FQGNSA. The germline V and J ends were trimmed by 3 bases and 8 bases, with 5 bases remaining between them. CDR3 in amino acids: CASSFEDSPLHF. The DNA for the CDR3 is TGTGCCAGCAGCTTCGAAGATTCACCCCTCCACTTT.

The table lists this clonotype with a few counts. This rearrangement joins TRBV7-2 to TRBJ2-1; D unresolved. Germline V gene sequence: CDR1 SGHTA, CDR2 FQGNSA. The CDR3 runs to 14 residues. V gave up 5 bases and J gave up 4 bases, with 12 bases separating them. Written as DNA, the CDR3 is TGTGCCAGCAGCCAGTCCGTAACATACAATGAGCAGTTCTTC. Residues: CASSQSVTYNEQFF.

This clonotype showed up just a few times. CDR3 sequence reads: CSAEPGLESYNEQFF. DNA of the CDR3: TGCAGCGCCGAACCGGGACTAGAGTCCTACAATGAGCAGTTCTTC. The rearrangement uses TRBV29-1 and TRBJ2-1, with TRBD2 identical over 8 bases. J was trimmed by 1 base and V by 7 bases; bases with no gene match: 9. The CDR3 is made up of 15 amino acids. CDR1 SQVTM and CDR2 ANQGSEA come from the germline V gene.

The rearrangement uses TRBV29-1 and TRBJ2-1; 10 bases agree with TRBD1. The CDR3 is 14 residues long. V lost 1 base to trimming and J lost 8 bases; unmatched junction nucleotides: 5. The germline gives CDR1 SQVTM, CDR2 ANQGSEA. CDR3 sequence (DNA): TGCAGCGTTGAAGGGACAGGGGGTTCGTATGAGCAGTTCTTC. This codes for CSVEGTGGSYEQFF.

The V and J genes are TRBV10-3 and TRBJ1-1; a possible D gene is TRBD1 (6 bases). The germline V gene has CDR1 ENHRY and CDR2 SYGVKD. The V and J ends lost 6 bases and 1 base respectively, with 9 bases between them. This CDR3 region has 13 residues. CDR3 amino acids: CAISLQGNTEAFF. The CDR3 DNA sequence: TGTGCCATCAGCTTACAGGGGAACACTGAAGCTTTCTTT.

The chain combines TRBV12-3 or TRBV12-4 with TRBJ2-7; D possibly corresponds to TRBD2 (6 bases). The CDR3 loop spans 14 amino acids. V lost 5 bases to trimming and J lost 3 bases, with 14 bases between them. Here the CDR3 reads CASSHKGGVYEQYF. CDR3 in DNA: TGTGCCAGCAGTCATAAGGGAGGAGTCTACGAGCAGTACTTC.

The gene calls are TRBV7-3 and TRBJ2-3; perhaps D is TRBD1 or TRBD2 (7 bases each). Per germline, CDR1 SGHTA and CDR2 FQGTGA. Trimming took off 5 bases at V and 6 bases at J, with 15 bases between the two ends. There are 14 residues in the CDR3. The CDR3 DNA follows: TGTGCCAGCAGCCCGACAGGGAGGGGGGATACGCAGTATTTT. Amino acids: CASSPTGRGDTQYF. Looking up the rest from reference TRBV7-3 and TRBJ2-3 gives the full variable domain: GAGVSQTPSNKVTEKGKYVELRCDPISGHTALYWYRQSLGQGPEFLIYFQGTGAADDSGLPNDRFFAVRPEGSVSTLKIQRTERGDSAVYLCASSPTGRGDTQYFGPGTRLTVL.

The chain combines TRBV9 with TRBJ2-5, with TRBD1 as a possible D gene (5 bases). Trimming removed 4 bases at V and 0 bases at J, with 16 bases between. Germline CDR1 SGDLS, CDR2 YYNGEE. This CDR3 contains 16 residues. CDR3 DNA: TGTGCCAGCAGCCACCTTGGCAGGACAAACCAAGAGACCCAGTACTTC. Translated, it gives CASSHLGRTNQETQYF.

The rearrangement links TRBV20-1 to TRBJ1-1, with D maybe TRBD1 (5 bases). Trimming left V 0 bases short and J 6 bases short, with 14 bases between. CDR1 DFQATT and CDR2 SNEGSKA come from the germline V gene (reference sequence). The CDR3 length is 14 residues. Here the CDR3 DNA reads TGCAGTGCTAGAGATCTTCGGGGGAGATCTGAAGCTTTCTTT. Translating it yields CSARDLRGRSEAFF.

This rearrangement joins TRBV5-1 to TRBJ2-2; D might be TRBD1 (6 bases). Germline V lookup: CDR1 SGHRS, CDR2 YFSETQ. Trimming removed 2 bases from V and 0 bases from J, with 8 bases in between. This CDR3 spans 15 amino acids. CDR3 residues: CASSLQGPNTGELFF. CDR3 bases: TGCGCCAGCAGCTTACAGGGACCGAACACCGGGGAGCTGTTTTTT.

This clonotype was found a few times. The gene calls are TRBV6-6 and TRBJ2-3, with 9 nucleotides matching TRBD2. The CDR3 is made up of 16 amino acids. The V gene's germline CDR1 is MNHNY and CDR2 SVGAGI (reference sequence). V lost 1 base to trimming and J lost 4 bases; unmatched junction nucleotides: 6. The CDR3, as DNA: TGTGCCAGCAGTTACTATAGCGGGAGCTCCCCAGATACGCAGTATTTT. As protein: CASSYYSGSSPDTQYF.

The chain has TRBV6-6 and TRBJ1-1; D not resolved. Germline V lookup: CDR1 MNHNY, CDR2 SVGAGI (reference sequence). Trimming cost V 7 bases and J 5 bases, with 8 bases left between them. The CDR3 has 11 amino acids. CDR3 coding DNA: TGTGCCAGCACCAAAGGGACTGAAGCTTTCTTT. It yields the protein CASTKGTEAFF.

The table lists this clonotype with a few counts. The chain carries TRBV24-1 and TRBJ1-5; D perhaps matches TRBD1 (6 bases). CDR1 is KGHDR and CDR2 is SFDVKD in the germline V gene. The CDR3 runs to 14 residues. V was trimmed by 7 bases and J by 5 bases, leaving 14 bases between them. DNA for the CDR3: TGTGCCACCAGCAAAACAGGGATAGATCAGCCCCAGCATTTT. Its protein is CATSKTGIDQPQHF.